One sample yielded the 6 T cell receptor beta chains listed below, sequenced in a study of T cell repertoires in cytomegalovirus infection. TCRdb redid the calling of the reads with MiXCR, one entry per CDR3 protein. Of approximately 1,000,000 distinct CDR3 sequences detected, around 32% appear once; the ten largest clones hold more than 13%. These TCRs' antigens remain unknown. The sample was cultured CD8+ T cells from PBMCs, taken from culture after CMV antigen stimulation. The receptor set was obtained from a human donor in good health (CMV status not recorded). Some clones in this sample may be carry-over from other donors' samples.

A few counts support this clonotype. V gene TRBV7-9 combines with J gene TRBJ2-1; D remains ambiguous. V lost 4 bases, J lost 6 bases, and 19 bases lay in between. Germline-derived CDR1 and CDR2 are SEHNR and FQNEAQ (reference sequence). The CDR3 runs to 16 residues. The CDR3 is CASSSPPRAQSNEQFF. The CDR3 nucleotides are TGTGCCAGCAGCTCCCCCCCCCGGGCGCAGTCCAATGAGCAGTTCTTC.

This clonotype turned up a few times. This chain's CDR3 is CASGSPDLMNTEAFF. The CDR3 DNA follows: TGTGCTAGTGGTTCCCCGGACCTCATGAACACTGAAGCTTTCTTT. This chain links TRBV12-5 with TRBJ1-1, with D uncertain. V dropped 4 bases and J dropped 0 bases, with 12 bases sitting between them. This CDR3 comprises 15 residues. The germline gives CDR1 LGHNT, CDR2 FRNRAP.

In its sample, this clonotype was seen a few times. The rearrangement links TRBV11-2 to TRBJ1-2; D perhaps matches TRBD1 (5 bases). The CDR3 consists of 18 residues. Per germline, CDR1 SGHAT and CDR2 FQNNGV. V was trimmed by 5 bases and J by 2 bases, leaving 24 bases between them. CDR3 DNA: TGTGCCAGCAGCCGGACACGGAGGAGGGGAGAAGCCAACTATGGCTACACCTTC. Translated, it gives CASSRTRRRGEANYGYTF.

This clonotype was seen only a few times. The V gene is TRBV27, the J gene TRBJ2-7, with D tentatively TRBD2 (5 bases). This CDR3 is built from 19 residues. Germline assignment: CDR1 MNHEY and CDR2 SMNVEV (reference sequence). Trimming shortened V by 4 bases and J by 0 bases, and 25 bases separated the two germline ends. Written as DNA, the CDR3 is TGTGCCAGCAGTTCCCCGCCCGGAATGAGCCTCGCGGGCTCCTACGAGCAGTACTTC. Translating it yields CASSSPPGMSLAGSYEQYF.

The sample holds many counts of this clonotype. The V and J genes are TRBV7-8 and TRBJ2-1; unclear D gene. The CDR3 loop spans 13 amino acids. Germline loops: CDR1 SGHVS, CDR2 FQNEAQ. The ends were cut back, 0 bases at V and 10 bases at J, with 10 bases in the middle. The CDR3 region has the DNA TGTGCCAGCAGCTTAGCGCCTTGGGGAGAGCAGTTCTTC. It translates to CASSLAPWGEQFF.

V and J are TRBV7-3 and TRBJ2-1; 12 bases fit TRBD1. Germline V gene lookup returns CDR1 SGHTA and CDR2 FQGTGA. The CDR3 loop spans 15 amino acids. V lost 5 bases, J lost 8 bases, and 7 bases stayed unmatched. Written as DNA, the CDR3 is TGTGCCAGCAGCGAACGGGACAGGGGGCTCGATGAGCAGTTCTTC. Its translation is CASSERDRGLDEQFF.